What follows is one T cell receptor beta chain and its context. Libraries were prepared by immunoSEQ multiplex PCR; TCRdb keeps only in-frame clonotypes and omits some of them. The table records tens of thousands of clones, 70% to 90% of them present only once. The CDR3 contains 17 residues. V shed 2 bases and J shed 6 bases, with 22 bases lying between them. Germline CDR1 KGHSH, CDR2 LQKENI. The data derive from a study of T cell responses to AZD1222 COVID-19 vaccine. The rearrangement uses TRBV18 and TRBJ1-2; the D gene is possibly TRBD1 (6 bases). The sample was peripheral blood, taken 28 days after the second AZD1222 dose. This sequence originates from an adult who received the AZD1222 COVID-19 vaccine. The CDR3 DNA sequence: TGTGCCAGCTCACCATGGTCGGGGGGCGCGCTCAGAAATGGCTACACCTTC. This gives the protein CASSPWSGGALRNGYTF.